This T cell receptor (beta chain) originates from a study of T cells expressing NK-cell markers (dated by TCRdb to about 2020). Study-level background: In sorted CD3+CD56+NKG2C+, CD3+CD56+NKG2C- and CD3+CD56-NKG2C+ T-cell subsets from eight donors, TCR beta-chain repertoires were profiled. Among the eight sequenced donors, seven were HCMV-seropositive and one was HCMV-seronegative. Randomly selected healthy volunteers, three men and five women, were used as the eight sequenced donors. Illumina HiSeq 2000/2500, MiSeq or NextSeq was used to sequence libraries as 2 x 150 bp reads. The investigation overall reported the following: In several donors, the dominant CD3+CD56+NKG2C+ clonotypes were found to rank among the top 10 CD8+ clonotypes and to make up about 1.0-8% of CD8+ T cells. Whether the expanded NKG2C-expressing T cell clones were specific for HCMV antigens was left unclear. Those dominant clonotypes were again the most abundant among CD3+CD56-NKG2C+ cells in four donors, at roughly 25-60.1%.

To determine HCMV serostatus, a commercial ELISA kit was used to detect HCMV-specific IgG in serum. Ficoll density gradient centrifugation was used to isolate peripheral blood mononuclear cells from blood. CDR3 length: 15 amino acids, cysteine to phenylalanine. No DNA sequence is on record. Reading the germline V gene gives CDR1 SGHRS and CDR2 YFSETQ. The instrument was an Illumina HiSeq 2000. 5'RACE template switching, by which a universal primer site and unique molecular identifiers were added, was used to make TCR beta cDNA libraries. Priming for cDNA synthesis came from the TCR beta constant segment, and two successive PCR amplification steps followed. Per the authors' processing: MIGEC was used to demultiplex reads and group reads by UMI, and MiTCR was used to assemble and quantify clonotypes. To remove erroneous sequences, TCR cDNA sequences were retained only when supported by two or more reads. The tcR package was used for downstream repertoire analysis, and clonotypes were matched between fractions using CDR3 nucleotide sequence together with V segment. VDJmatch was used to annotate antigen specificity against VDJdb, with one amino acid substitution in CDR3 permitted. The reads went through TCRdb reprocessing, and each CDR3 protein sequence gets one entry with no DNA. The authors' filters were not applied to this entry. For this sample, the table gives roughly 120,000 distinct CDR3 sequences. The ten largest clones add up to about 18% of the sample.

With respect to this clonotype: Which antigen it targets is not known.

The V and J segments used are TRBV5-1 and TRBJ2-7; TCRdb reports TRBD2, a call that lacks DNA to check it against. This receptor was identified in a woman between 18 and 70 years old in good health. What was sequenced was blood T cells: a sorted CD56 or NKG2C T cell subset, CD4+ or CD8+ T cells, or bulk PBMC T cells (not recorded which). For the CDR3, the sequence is CASSQESGRVYEQYF.